This T cell receptor (beta chain) appears in the sequencing data of a study of CD8 T cells in ankylosing spondylitis. In TCRdb, the 5' RACE reads were re-called with MiXCR into one record per CDR3 protein. The data contain around 540,000 distinct CDR3 sequences, about 13% of them singletons. Study-wide results and limits: A TCR beta motif made of several highly homologous variants seemed typical of ankylosing spondylitis blood.

With respect to this clonotype: Its target is not known.

In germline, CDR1 is LGHDT, CDR2 YNNKEL (reference sequence). This CDR3 region has 14 residues. The V end was cut by 5 bases, the J end by 4 bases, with 13 bases between. This chain uses TRBV3-1 with TRBJ2-3; TRBD1 is a possible D gene (6 bases). This TCR was sampled from a male donor with ankylosing spondylitis. The specimen sequenced was blood, either unsorted or a sorted T cell fraction (not recorded which). CDR3 nucleotide sequence: TGTGCCAGCAGCTCTACAGGGTCATCAGATACGCAGTATTTT. Encoded protein: CASSSTGSSDTQYF.